This T cell receptor (beta chain) originates from a study of T-cell memory formation after mild COVID-19. Study-level information: Across donors, TCR clusters were largely donor specific.

Germline values: CDR1 DFQATT, CDR2 SNEGSKA (reference sequence). J lost 0 bases, V lost 6 bases, and 7 bases had no gene match. CDR3 length: 15 amino acids. Details on this clonotype: Its antigen is as yet unknown.

cDNA libraries for TCR alpha and TCR beta, carrying sample barcodes and UMIs, came from 5'RACE with constant-segment primers. MiXCR, run by TCRdb on the 5' RACE reads, gives a single entry per CDR3 protein. Of around 340,000 distinct CDR3 sequences in the sample, under 25% are singletons; the top ten hold 12%. General study results and limits: Some SARS-CoV-2-responding clones were already detected in memory before infection. The study found contracting CD4+ clones mainly in CM and EM and contracting CD8+ clones in EMRA.

The sample consisted of PBMCs or a T cell subset sorted from them (not recorded which). The receptor comes from an adult woman who had mild COVID-19 (a few samples of this study predate the infection). Cell type and time point are not known. This chain links TRBV20-1 with TRBJ2-2; 7 nucleotides match TRBD1. The CDR3 sequence: CSARIQGANTGELFF. The CDR3 bases are TGCAGTGCGAGGATCCAGGGGGCGAACACCGGGGAGCTGTTTTTT.